This T cell receptor (beta chain) stems from a study of control samples from healthy donors and cancer patients. This table comes from immunoSEQ multiplex PCR, and its TCRdb copy is limited to in-frame clones, with some not included. Here the sample spans about 120,000 clones, 87% being singletons. Looked up from germline, CDR1 is SGHRS and CDR2 is YFSETQ. There are 14 residues in the CDR3. Trimming stripped 7 bases from V and 2 bases from J, with 15 bases between. This clone was picked up one time. The V call is TRBV5-1, the J call TRBJ2-5, with a weak D call TRBD1 (6 bases). The clonotype was recovered from a man between 18 and 29 years old in good health. The material sequenced was blood. The CDR3 is CASGPEQGQETQYF. The CDR3 DNA reads TGCGCCAGCGGACCAGAACAGGGTCAAGAGACCCAGTACTTC. Full variable domain (rest looked up from reference TRBV5-1 and TRBJ2-5): KAGVTQTPRYLIKTRGQQVTLSCSPISGHRSVSWYQQTPGQGLQFLFEYFSETQRNKGNFPGRFSGRQFSNSRSEMNVSTLELGDSALYLCASGPEQGQETQYFGPGTRLLVL.